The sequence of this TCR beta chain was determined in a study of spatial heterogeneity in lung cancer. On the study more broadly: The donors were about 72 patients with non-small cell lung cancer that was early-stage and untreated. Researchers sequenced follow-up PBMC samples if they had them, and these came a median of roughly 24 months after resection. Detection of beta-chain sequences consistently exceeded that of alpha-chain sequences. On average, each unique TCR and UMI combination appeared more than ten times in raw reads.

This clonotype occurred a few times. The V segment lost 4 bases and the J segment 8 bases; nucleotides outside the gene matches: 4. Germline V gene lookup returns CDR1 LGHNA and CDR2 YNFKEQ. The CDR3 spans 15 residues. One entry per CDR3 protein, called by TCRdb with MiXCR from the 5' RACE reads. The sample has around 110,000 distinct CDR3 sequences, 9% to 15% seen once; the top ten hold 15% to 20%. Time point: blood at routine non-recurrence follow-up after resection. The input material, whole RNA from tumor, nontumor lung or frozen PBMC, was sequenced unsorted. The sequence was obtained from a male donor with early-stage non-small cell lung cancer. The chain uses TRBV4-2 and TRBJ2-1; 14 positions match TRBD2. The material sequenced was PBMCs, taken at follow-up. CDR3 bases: TGTGCCAGCAGCCTGACTAGCGGGGGGGCCGATGAGCAGTTCTTC. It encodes CASSLTSGGADEQFF.